Each of the 27 T cell receptor beta chains below was sequenced from the same sample in a study of blood T cell repertoires in COVID-19. Here immunoSEQ multiplex PCR was the method, and the copy in TCRdb shows in-frame clones only, minus some. The data contain 430,000 or so clones, nearly 90% of them singletons. Specimen: PBMCs or T cells enriched from blood (not recorded which). The receptors come from a woman between 18 and 29 years old who had been exposed to COVID-19.

The V and J genes are TRBV6-5 and TRBJ1-2; maybe TRBD1 (5 bases). CDR3 length: 11 amino acids. V lost 6 bases, J lost 4 bases, and 6 bases lay in between. Germline CDR1 is MNHEY and CDR2 is SVGAGI. Here the CDR3 DNA reads TGTGCCAGCAGCCAGGGCTATGGCTACACCTTC. This encodes CASSQGYGYTF.

This chain links TRBV9 with TRBJ1-6, with unresolved D. This CDR3 region has 16 residues. In germline, CDR1 is SGDLS, CDR2 YYNGEE. V was trimmed by 3 bases and J by 0 bases, leaving 10 bases between them. The CDR3 is CASSAELSSYNSPLHF. Written as DNA, the CDR3 is TGTGCCAGCAGCGCCGAGTTAAGCTCCTATAATTCACCCCTCCACTTT.

Points on this clone: Other DNA sequences in the same sample also yield this CDR3. The CDR3 nucleotides are TGTGCCAGCAGTTTAACCGGTAGCAATCAGCCCCAGCATTTT. Its translation: CASSLTGSNQPQHF. The chain combines TRBV27 with TRBJ1-5; the D is unclear. CDR3 size: 14 residues. V was pared by 2 bases and J by 0 bases, with 5 bases between. Germline V gene sequence: CDR1 MNHEY, CDR2 SMNVEV (reference sequence).

The chain joins TRBV27 to TRBJ1-5; no definite D call. This CDR3 region has 14 residues. The germline V and J ends were trimmed by 6 bases and 0 bases, with 9 bases remaining between them. Germline lookup yields CDR1 MNHEY and CDR2 SMNVEV (reference sequence). In DNA form, the CDR3 reads TGTGCCAGCAGCGGGGATGATAGCAATCAGCCCCAGCATTTT. It encodes CASSGDDSNQPQHF.

The genes are TRBV5-8 and TRBJ2-3; a weak D match, TRBD2 (7 bases). Trimming cost V 9 bases and J 4 bases, with 15 bases left between them. Per the germline V gene, CDR1 is SGHTS and CDR2 is YDEGEE. This CDR3 has 13 amino acids. CDR3: CATGKGGPDTQYF. DNA for the CDR3: TGTGCCACTGGAAAGGGGGGGCCAGATACGCAGTATTTT.

The chain uses TRBV6-5 and TRBJ2-7; 11 bases are a match to TRBD2. Per germline, CDR1 MNHEY and CDR2 SVGAGI. This CDR3 has 15 residues. Trimming at V came to 7 bases and at J to 1 base, leaving 6 bases not matched to a gene. The CDR3 here is CASTIIAGGSYEQYF. CDR3 DNA sequence: TGTGCCAGCACTATAATAGCGGGAGGGTCCTACGAGCAGTACTTC.

The chain combines TRBV11-3 with TRBJ2-7; weak D call: TRBD1 (6 bases). This CDR3 has 13 amino acids. Trimming left V 5 bases short and J 5 bases short, with 13 bases between. Germline CDR1 and CDR2: SGHNT and YENEEA. CDR3 DNA sequence: TGTGCCAGCAGCAGACAGGAGGTCGACGAGCAGTACTTC. Translated, it gives CASSRQEVDEQYF.

The V call is TRBV28, the J call TRBJ1-1, with 7 bases lining up with TRBD1. Losses at the gene ends were 3 bases for V and 2 bases for J; bases not matched to a gene: 3. Per germline, CDR1 MDHEN and CDR2 SYDVKM. The CDR3 length is 14 residues. CDR3 residues: CASSLGQLNTEAFF. DNA for the CDR3: TGTGCCAGCAGTTTGGGACAGCTCAACACTGAAGCTTTCTTT.

This rearrangement joins TRBV27 to TRBJ2-7; 10 nucleotides agree with TRBD2. The germline gives CDR1 MNHEY, CDR2 SMNVEV (reference sequence). The CDR3 consists of 16 residues. The V gene end was trimmed by 2 bases and the J gene end by 1 base; junction bases not matched to a gene: 5. The CDR3 here is CASSLTPSGGSYEQYF. The CDR3 DNA follows: TGTGCCAGCAGTTTAACCCCTAGCGGGGGTTCCTACGAGCAGTACTTC.

The chain has TRBV2 and TRBJ2-3, with TRBD2 identical over 14 bases. CDR3 length: 15 residues. Germline assignment: CDR1 SNHLY and CDR2 FYNNEI. J gave up 9 bases and V 5 bases, and 7 bases lay outside the gene matches. The CDR3 DNA follows: TGTGCCAGCAGTATCCAAGGACTAGCGGGGGGAACGCAGTATTTT. This translates into CASSIQGLAGGTQYF.

This rearrangement joins TRBV7-4 to TRBJ1-5; TRBD1 might be the D (6 bases). Trimming pared 5 bases from V and 1 base from J, leaving 18 bases between. The CDR3 covers 17 residues. Germline lookup yields CDR1 SGHVT and CDR2 SQSDAQ. The CDR3 loop reads CASSPSGDRSSNQPQHF. For the CDR3, the DNA is TGTGCCAGCAGCCCGTCAGGGGATCGTTCCAGCAATCAGCCCCAGCATTTT.

The chain joins TRBV9 to TRBJ2-1; TRBD2 aligns across 10 bases. The CDR3 is 15 residues long. The germline CDR1 and CDR2 sequences are SGDLS and YYNGEE. V dropped 5 bases and J dropped 4; count of bases not matched to a gene: 6. This CDR3 reads CASSDSGGTYNEQFF. CDR3 sequence (DNA): TGTGCCAGCAGTGATAGCGGGGGGACATACAATGAGCAGTTCTTC.

V and J are TRBV7-2 and TRBJ2-1; the match to TRBD1 covers 8 bases. Germline CDR1 and CDR2: SGHTA and FQGNSA. Losses at the gene ends were 4 bases for V and 6 bases for J; bases not matched to a gene: 8. The CDR3 runs 15 residues. The CDR3 DNA follows: TGTGCCAGCAGCTCGATGGGGCAGGGGGCCAATGAGCAGTTCTTC. This gives the protein CASSSMGQGANEQFF.

The chain joins TRBV6-5 to TRBJ2-7; no clear D gene. Germline V CDR1 and CDR2: MNHEY, SVGAGI. V lost 6 bases, J lost 2 bases, and 14 bases lay in between. The CDR3 extends over 14 amino acids. For the CDR3, the DNA is TGTGCCAGCAGGCCCGGAGTCATTACCTACGAGCAGTACTTC. This encodes CASRPGVITYEQYF.

The chain carries TRBV29-1 and TRBJ2-7; D is perhaps TRBD1 (5 bases). The CDR3 extends over 12 amino acids. With 5 bases removed from V and 4 bases from J, the gap between germline ends came to 12 bases. CDR1 SQVTM and CDR2 ANQGSEA come from the germline V gene. The CDR3 region has the DNA TGCAGCGTTCTGGACACTCTATACGAGCAGTACTTC. Translation: CSVLDTLYEQYF.

V usage is TRBV5-1 and J usage is TRBJ2-1; TRBD1 matches at 12 bases. The CDR3 is 15 amino acids. Trimming cost V 4 bases and J 8 bases; bases outside gene matches: 7. Germline values: CDR1 SGHRS, CDR2 YFSETQ. CDR3 region: CASSPSGTGGYEQFF. The DNA of the CDR3 is TGCGCCAGCAGCCCGTCCGGGACAGGGGGCTATGAGCAGTTCTTC.

The chain is built from TRBV11-3 and TRBJ2-3; 7 nucleotides match TRBD1. V gave up 4 bases and J gave up 3 bases; unmatched junction bases: 1. The CDR3 sequence is 13 residues long. Germline assignment: CDR1 SGHNT and CDR2 YENEEA. The CDR3 protein is CASSWTGTDTQYF. The DNA for the CDR3 is TGTGCCAGCAGCTGGACAGGTACAGATACGCAGTATTTT.

The V gene is TRBV15, the J gene TRBJ2-3; D might be TRBD2 (6 bases). V was trimmed by 3 bases and J by 2 bases, leaving 15 bases between them. From germline, CDR1 is LNHNV and CDR2 YYDKDF (reference sequence). The CDR3 is made up of 16 amino acids. The DNA of the CDR3 is TGTGCCACCAGCAGCGACCCGGGACTTCTCACAGATACGCAGTATTTT. Encoded protein: CATSSDPGLLTDTQYF. Together with reference TRBV15 and TRBJ2-3, the CDR3 gives the full variable domain: DAMVIQNPRYQVTQFGKPVTLSCSQTLNHNVMYWYQQKSSQAPKLLFHYYDKDFNNEADTPDNFQSRRPNTSFCFLDIRSPGLGDTAMYLCATSSDPGLLTDTQYFGPGTRLTVL.

This clone was counted once. The chain links TRBV6-5 to TRBJ1-4; 10 positions agree with TRBD1. After removal of 5 bases from V and 5 bases from J, the junction contained 5 bases not matched to a gene. Per the germline V gene, CDR1 is MNHEY and CDR2 is SVGAGI. The CDR3 covers 15 residues. The CDR3 is CASSLGGQGNEKLFF. The CDR3 bases are TGTGCCAGCAGTCTGGGGGGACAGGGGAATGAAAAACTGTTTTTT.

V gene TRBV27 combines with J gene TRBJ2-6; D not certain. This CDR3 contains 14 residues. Germline CDR1 reads MNHEY; CDR2 reads SMNVEV (reference sequence). Trimming pared 5 bases from V and 0 bases from J, leaving 5 bases between. CDR3 residues: CASSPISGANVLTF. CDR3 nucleotides: TGTGCCAGCAGTCCCATCTCTGGGGCCAACGTCCTGACTTTC. Supplemented by reference TRBV27 and TRBJ2-6, the full variable domain reads EAQVTQNPRYLITVTGKKLTVTCSQNMNHEYMSWYRQDPGLGLRQIYYSMNVEVTDKGDVPEGYKVSRKEKRNFPLILESPSPNQTSLYFCASSPISGANVLTFGAGSRLTVL.

The CDR3 nucleotides read TGTGCCAGTAGTATAACCCCCCAGAGGCCTTACGAGCAGTACTTC. The encoded protein is CASSITPQRPYEQYF. This chain uses TRBV19 with TRBJ2-7; D gene ambiguous. The germline V gene has CDR1 LNHDA and CDR2 SQIVND (reference sequence). This CDR3 region has 15 residues. V was clipped by 2 bases and J by 4 bases, with 15 bases between them.

The V gene is TRBV9, the J gene TRBJ1-2, with 7 bases fitting TRBD1. CDR3 length: 15 residues. V shed 3 bases and J 2 bases; nucleotides not matched to a gene: 7. Germline-derived CDR1 and CDR2 are SGDLS and YYNGEE. Written as DNA, the CDR3 is TGTGCCAGCAGCGGCGGTGAGGGGGCGAACTATGGCTACACCTTC. Encoded protein: CASSGGEGANYGYTF.

In regard to this clone: The identical CDR3 is also encoded by other nucleotide sequences in the sample. The V gene is TRBV12-3 or TRBV12-4, the J gene TRBJ1-1; 8 positions match TRBD1. Trimming cost V 6 bases and J 4 bases; bases outside gene matches: 4. This CDR3 has 13 amino acids. The CDR3 DNA sequence: TGTGCCAGCAGGTTAACAGGGGGCACTGAAGCTTTCTTT. Encoded protein: CASRLTGGTEAFF.

This sequence joins TRBV5-6 and TRBJ1-6; D call uncertain. Trimming cost V 4 bases and J 8 bases, with 19 bases left between them. The CDR3 runs to 16 residues. CDR1 is SGHDT and CDR2 is YYEEEE in the germline V gene. CDR3 nucleotide sequence: TGTGCCAGCAGCCGCTCGGCAGGATCTCGCCATTCACCCCTCCACTTT. Its protein is CASSRSAGSRHSPLHF.

The chain links TRBV3-1 (or the pseudogene TRBV3-2) to TRBJ1-6; TRBD1 might be the D (6 bases). The V and J ends lost 4 bases and 10 bases respectively, with 32 bases between them. CDR3 length: 20 amino acids. Germline CDR1 and CDR2: LGHDT and YNNKEL (reference sequence). CDR3 sequence (DNA): TGTGCCAGCAGCCCAAGCAGAAGCCTCGACGGGGGGCATGAATTATCACCCCTCCACTTT. It encodes CASSPSRSLDGGHELSPLHF.

This chain uses TRBV5-8 with TRBJ1-2, with 9 bases that match TRBD1. The CDR3 covers 14 residues. Germline values: CDR1 SGHTS, CDR2 YDEGEE. The trim removed 4 bases at V and 2 bases at J, leaving 3 bases unmatched. CDR3 region: CASSDGQGNYGYTF. As DNA, the CDR3 is TGTGCCAGCAGCGATGGACAGGGGAACTATGGCTACACCTTC.

This chain links TRBV16 with TRBJ1-6, with TRBD1 matching 7 bases. The junction had 7 bases not matched to a gene; V was cut back by 5 bases and J by 6 bases. Per germline, CDR1 KGHSY and CDR2 FQNENV. The CDR3 is made up of 15 amino acids. CDR3 sequence: CASSRSGQSNSPLHF. The CDR3 bases are TGTGCCAGCAGCAGGTCGGGACAGTCTAATTCACCCCTCCACTTT.